Listed here are 27 T cell receptor beta chains from one sample, sequenced in a study of CD8 T cells in Susac syndrome (dated by TCRdb to about 2019). Libraries were constructed by the immunoSEQ multiplex PCR assay. RNA was extracted using the RNeasy kit, and roughly 0.45 to 1 microgram was reverse transcribed with random hexamers. The raw public data were reprocessed by TCRdb itself: fastp quality trimming at Q25, MiXCR clonotype calling, in-frame beta chains only. Identical CDR3 proteins give one entry, which carries the most common genes and DNA. For this sample there are fewer than 90,000 distinct CDR3 sequences; roughly 92% appear just once. Around 0.45% of the sample lies in the top ten. Material for sequencing was CD8+ T cells from PBMCs. These TCRs come from a human donor with Susac syndrome.

The V gene is TRBV4-1, the J gene TRBJ2-7, with D hard to call. V dropped 1 base and J dropped 2 bases, with 9 bases sitting between them. The CDR3 is 14 amino acids. Germline V lookup: CDR1 MGHRA, CDR2 YSYEKL. The CDR3: CASSQVLGAYEQYF. CDR3 nucleotide sequence: TGCGCCAGCAGCCAAGTACTCGGCGCCTACGAGCAGTACTTC.

The CDR3 loop reads CASSSGLAGAFLGQYF. CDR3 DNA: TGTGCCAGCAGCTCGGGACTAGCGGGAGCCTTTCTGGGGCAGTACTTC. The rearrangement joins TRBV7-2 to TRBJ2-7; 14 bases line up with TRBD2. The CDR3 covers 16 residues. After removal of 4 bases from V and 9 bases from J, the junction contained 11 bases not matched to a gene. Germline V lookup: CDR1 SGHTA, CDR2 FQGNSA.

The chain carries TRBV6-2 or TRBV6-3 and TRBJ2-5; TRBD1 is a possible D gene (7 bases). The CDR3 covers 15 residues. The V end was cut by 3 bases, the J end by 0 bases, with 11 bases between. Germline V gives CDR1 MNHEY, CDR2 SVGEGT. The CDR3 is CASSYAGQHQETQYF. For the CDR3, the DNA is TGTGCCAGCAGTTATGCGGGACAGCACCAAGAGACCCAGTACTTC.

The chain employs TRBV6-5 and TRBJ2-7; D not certain. CDR3 length: 15 amino acids. V lost 0 bases and J 0 bases, leaving 9 bases between the germline ends. Germline values: CDR1 MNHEY, CDR2 SVGAGI. This chain's CDR3 is CASSYSTYRSYEQYF. CDR3 coding DNA: TGTGCCAGCAGTTACTCGACATATCGCTCCTACGAGCAGTACTTC.

The genes are TRBV11-2 and TRBJ2-5; 7 positions match TRBD1. Germline CDR1 reads SGHAT; CDR2 reads FQNNGV. V lost 5 bases, J lost 5 bases, and 14 bases stayed unmatched. There are 16 residues in the CDR3. The CDR3 loop reads CASSQPRTGNRETQYF. The CDR3 nucleotides are TGTGCCAGCAGCCAACCACGGACAGGAAACAGGGAGACCCAGTACTTC.

This chain joins TRBV28 and TRBJ2-2; 8 nucleotides match TRBD1. Trimming at V came to 5 bases and at J to 5 bases, leaving 13 bases not matched to a gene. The CDR3 sequence is 17 residues long. Germline loops: CDR1 MDHEN, CDR2 SYDVKM. The CDR3 region is CASSLRRTGILTGELFF. The CDR3, as DNA: TGTGCCAGCAGTCTCCGGCGGACAGGGATATTAACCGGGGAGCTGTTTTTT.

This chain uses TRBV21-1 with TRBJ1-1; whether TRBD1, the table's D call, matches the DNA was not checked. TRBV21-1 is shown as a pseudogene. CDR3 size: 15 residues. The CDR3 DNA follows: TGTGCCAGCAGCACACCGGGCCACGGGAACACTGAAGCTTTCTTT. Translated, it gives CASSTPGHGNTEAFF.

The CDR3 DNA reads TGTGCCAGCAGTGAAGGTAGTCAGGCCTGGAATGAGCAGTTCTTC. Translating it yields CASSEGSQAWNEQFF. J is TRBJ2-1 and V is TRBV25-1; D gene ambiguous. This CDR3 comprises 15 residues. Trimming took off 2 bases at V and 7 bases at J, with 15 bases between the two ends. Per the germline V gene, CDR1 is MGHDK and CDR2 is SYGVNS.

The chain couples TRBV6-2 or TRBV6-3 to TRBJ2-5; TRBD1 matches at 7 bases. The CDR3 sequence is 15 residues long. Germline lookup yields CDR1 MNHEY and CDR2 SVGEGT. The J segment lost 1 base and the V segment lost 6 bases, leaving 8 bases of the junction unmatched. CDR3 coding DNA: TGTGCCAGCAGCCTCCAGGACAGGACCCAAGAGACCCAGTACTTC. Its protein is CASSLQDRTQETQYF.

The chain joins TRBV20-1 to TRBJ1-1; a weak D match, TRBD1 (5 bases). The V and J ends lost 1 base and 2 bases respectively, with 11 bases between them. CDR1 and CDR2 from the germline V gene are DFQATT and SNEGSKA (reference sequence). The CDR3 totals 14 residues. The CDR3 loop is CSARGPRANTEAFF. The CDR3 nucleotides read TGCAGTGCTAGAGGACCCAGGGCAAACACTGAAGCTTTCTTT.

The chain has TRBV5-1 and TRBJ2-5; D is unresolved. Trimming cost V 0 bases and J 4 bases, with 7 bases left between them. Germline V gives CDR1 SGHRS, CDR2 YFSETQ. The CDR3 is 13 amino acids. The CDR3 loop is CASSLVVGETQYF. The CDR3, as DNA: TGCGCCAGCAGCTTGGTAGTGGGAGAGACCCAGTACTTC.

This sequence joins TRBV9 and TRBJ1-1; the D gene is possibly TRBD1 (6 bases). Looked up from germline, CDR1 is SGDLS and CDR2 is YYNGEE. With 3 bases removed from V and 4 bases from J, the gap between germline ends came to 13 bases. The CDR3 covers 14 residues. CDR3 nucleotide sequence: TGTGCCAGCAGCGCAGAGGGGGGAAGCACTGAAGCTTTCTTT. It specifies CASSAEGGSTEAFF.

This chain connects TRBV29-1 to TRBJ2-3, with D possibly called TRBD1 or TRBD2 (5 bases each). Deletions cut 6 bases from V and 6 bases from J, with 16 bases between. From germline, CDR1 is SQVTM and CDR2 ANQGSEA. The CDR3 is 13 residues long. CDR3 sequence (DNA): TGCAGCGTGGTGGGGGAGTCATGGGATACGCAGTATTTT. Translation gives CSVVGESWDTQYF.

V is TRBV20-1 and J is TRBJ2-1; TRBD1 might be the D (6 bases). This CDR3 spans 14 amino acids. The germline V gene has CDR1 DFQATT and CDR2 SNEGSKA (reference sequence). V was pared by 0 bases and J by 6 bases, with 12 bases between. CDR3 DNA: TGCAGTGCTAGAGATTATGGACAGTTCAATGAGCAGTTCTTC. Amino acids: CSARDYGQFNEQFF.

The rearrangement uses TRBV27 and TRBJ2-3; 7 nucleotides agree with TRBD1. Germline V gene sequence: CDR1 MNHEY, CDR2 SMNVEV (reference sequence). The J segment lost 0 bases and the V segment lost 0 bases, leaving 6 bases of the junction unmatched. The CDR3 sequence is 17 residues long. CDR3 DNA: TGTGCCAGCAGTTTATCCTCCGGGACAGCAAGCACAGATACGCAGTATTTT. Translating it yields CASSLSSGTASTDTQYF.

The genes are TRBV20-1 and TRBJ1-6; TRBD1 agrees at 9 bases. The CDR3 extends over 17 amino acids. V lost 0 bases, J lost 5 bases, and 8 bases stayed unmatched. Germline CDR1 and CDR2: DFQATT and SNEGSKA (reference sequence). This chain's CDR3 is CSARDHGDRVHNSPLHF. The CDR3 DNA follows: TGCAGTGCTAGAGATCACGGGGACAGGGTCCATAATTCACCCCTCCACTTT.

The rearrangement uses TRBV19 and TRBJ2-1, with TRBD2 matching 15 bases. This CDR3 has 14 amino acids. In germline, CDR1 is LNHDA, CDR2 SQIVND (reference sequence). After removal of 9 bases from V and 10 bases from J, the junction contained 7 bases not matched to a gene. The CDR3 coding sequence is TGTGCCAGCCGGACTAGCGGGGGGGCCCAGGAGCAGTTCTTC. Its protein is CASRTSGGAQEQFF.

The chain carries TRBV12-3 or TRBV12-4 and TRBJ2-5, with 8 bases lining up with TRBD2. After removal of 2 bases from V and 5 bases from J, the junction contained 4 bases not matched to a gene. The length of the CDR3 is 14 residues. DNA for the CDR3: TGTGCCAGCAGTTTAACAGCGGGAGCTGAGACCCAGTACTTC. It is translated as CASSLTAGAETQYF.

The V gene is TRBV28, the J gene TRBJ2-1; no firm D call. Germline V gives CDR1 MDHEN, CDR2 SYDVKM. The CDR3 is made up of 12 amino acids. Between the trimmed V and J ends, which lost 3 bases and 11 bases, there was a span of 11 bases. The CDR3 nucleotides are TGTGCCAGCAGTTTGAACATAGACAAGCAGTTCTTC. As protein: CASSLNIDKQFF.

The gene calls are TRBV28 and TRBJ1-5; tentatively, D is TRBD1 (5 bases). Deletions cut 2 bases from V and 6 bases from J, with 14 bases between. The V gene's germline CDR1 is MDHEN and CDR2 SYDVKM. The CDR3 extends over 15 amino acids. CDR3 in amino acids: CASSLGPGAGQPQHF. Written as DNA, the CDR3 is TGTGCCAGCAGTTTAGGCCCTGGGGCAGGTCAGCCCCAGCATTTT.

The chain employs TRBV4-2 and TRBJ2-1; D may correspond to TRBD1 or TRBD2 (5 bases each). CDR1 LGHNA and CDR2 YNFKEQ come from the germline V gene. The germline V and J ends were trimmed by 0 bases and 7 bases, with 19 bases remaining between them. The CDR3 length is 17 residues. CDR3: CASSQDMVGERLNEQFF. CDR3 in DNA: TGTGCCAGCAGCCAAGATATGGTGGGGGAACGGTTAAATGAGCAGTTCTTC.

This chain connects TRBV2 to TRBJ1-2, with 12 bases that match TRBD1. The V and J ends lost 6 bases and 5 bases, in that order; junction bases with no gene match: 7. CDR3 size: 15 residues. Germline V lookup: CDR1 SNHLY, CDR2 FYNNEI. Here the CDR3 DNA reads TGTGCCAGCAGAGGGACAGGGGGCAAGGTATATGGCTACACCTTC. Protein product: CASRGTGGKVYGYTF.

This chain uses TRBV7-2 with TRBJ2-7; 8 nucleotides match TRBD2. Germline trimming cut 5 bases from V and 7 bases from J; bases unmatched to any gene: 10. CDR1 and CDR2 (germline): SGHTA, FQGNSA. This CDR3 spans 14 amino acids. Here the CDR3 reads CASSESTGGPEQYF. DNA for the CDR3: TGTGCCAGCAGCGAGTCCACGGGGGGGCCAGAGCAGTACTTC.

This clonotype showed up just a few times. V is TRBV7-9 and J is TRBJ1-1; a possible D gene is TRBD1 (6 bases). Germline V gives CDR1 SEHNR, CDR2 FQNEAQ (reference sequence). CDR3 length equals 13 residues. Trimming took 1 base from V and 6 from J, leaving 9 bases between them. The CDR3 nucleotides are TGTGCCAGCAGCTTAGTGGGGGGCGCTGAAGCTTTCTTT. It is translated as CASSLVGGAEAFF. Variable domain in full (rest from reference TRBV7-9 and TRBJ1-1): DTGVSQNPRHKITKRGQNVTFRCDPISEHNRLYWYRQTLGQGPEFLTYFQNEAQLEKSRLLSDRFSAERPKGSFSTLEIQRTEQGDSAMYLCASSLVGGAEAFFGQGTRLTVV.

The V call is TRBV9, the J call TRBJ2-1; D may be TRBD2 (5 bases). Trimming shortened V by 4 bases and J by 9 bases, and 17 bases separated the two germline ends. The V gene's germline CDR1 is SGDLS and CDR2 YYNGEE. There are 14 residues in the CDR3. CDR3 residues: CASSPEGSLREQFF. The CDR3 bases are TGTGCCAGCAGCCCCGAGGGCTCCCTCCGTGAGCAGTTCTTC.

The chain links TRBV25-1 to TRBJ2-5, with no clear D. V lost 1 base and J lost 7, with 10 bases in between. Germline V lookup: CDR1 MGHDK, CDR2 SYGVNS. The CDR3 is made up of 13 amino acids. The CDR3 here is CASSELGIGTQYF. The CDR3 bases are TGTGCCAGCAGTGAATTAGGGATCGGGACCCAGTACTTC.

This chain uses TRBV15 with TRBJ2-5, with D perhaps matching TRBD1 or TRBD2 (5 bases each). The CDR3 loop spans 16 amino acids. From germline, CDR1 is LNHNV and CDR2 YYDKDF (reference sequence). Trimming removed 4 bases at V and 1 base at J, with 16 bases between. The CDR3 loop is CATSIGSGDPQETQYF. The DNA of the CDR3 is TGTGCCACCAGCATTGGTAGTGGGGACCCCCAAGAGACCCAGTACTTC.